Listed below are T cell receptor beta chains from one sample, sequenced in a study of T cell responses to AZD1222 COVID-19 vaccine. TCRdb keeps only in-frame clones here, not all; method: immunoSEQ multiplex PCR. The sample shows some 70,000 clones, 75% to 85% of them seen only once. This specimen consisted of peripheral blood, obtained 28 days after the second AZD1222 dose. Receptors originate from an adult who received the AZD1222 COVID-19 vaccine. Each CDR3 is given with its conserved first and last residue. The D gene is left open where the match is weak. Clone size is shown for a subset of rows, as once, few, many or a class of expanded clone.

D gene: NA; J gene: TRBJ2-3; V gene: TRBV27; clone size: NA; CDR3 DNA: TGTGCCAGCGAACTGGGGGATACGCAGTATTTT; CDR3 protein: CASELGDTQYF
D gene: TRBD1; J gene: TRBJ2-5; V gene: TRBV11-3; clone size: NA; CDR3 DNA: TGTGCCAGCAGCTTTTACGGGACAGGGGAAGAGACCCAGTACTTC; CDR3 protein: CASSFYGTGEETQYF
D gene: NA; J gene: TRBJ2-7; V gene: TRBV7-2; clone size: NA; CDR3 DNA: TGTGCCAGCACCAACATCTACGAGCAGTACTTC; CDR3 protein: CASTNIYEQYF
D gene: TRBD1; J gene: TRBJ1-3; V gene: TRBV5-1; clone size: NA; CDR3 DNA: TGCGCCAGCAGGGCCGGGACAGGGTCTTACACCATATATTTT; CDR3 protein: CASRAGTGSYTIYF
D gene: NA; J gene: TRBJ2-1; V gene: TRBV19; clone size: NA; CDR3 DNA: TGTGCCAGTAGTATTGGGGGCAGGGCCCTTGGTGAGCAGTTCTTC; CDR3 protein: CASSIGGRALGEQFF
D gene: TRBD1; J gene: TRBJ2-7; V gene: TRBV2; clone size: once; CDR3 DNA: TGTGCCAGCAGTCTCCGAGGGGGCGACGAGCAGTACTTC; CDR3 protein: CASSLRGGDEQYF
D gene: NA; J gene: TRBJ1-4; V gene: TRBV9; clone size: NA; CDR3 DNA: TGTGCCAGCAGCCTAGGGTCAAGAGGGGGTGAAAAACTGTTTTTT; CDR3 protein: CASSLGSRGGEKLFF
D gene: NA; J gene: TRBJ2-2; V gene: TRBV20-1; clone size: NA; CDR3 DNA: TGCAGTGCTAGCCTCACCGGGGAGCTGTTTTTT; CDR3 protein: CSASLTGELFF
D gene: NA; J gene: TRBJ1-6; V gene: TRBV10-2; clone size: NA; CDR3 DNA: TGCGCCACCCTGCCAAGGGAGACAACACACAACCCACCCCTCCACTTT; CDR3 protein: CATLPRETTHNPPLHF
D gene: NA; J gene: TRBJ1-5; V gene: TRBV10-2; clone size: NA; CDR3 DNA: TGCGCCAGCAGCCAACAGGGCAATCAGCCCCAGCATTTT; CDR3 protein: CASSQQGNQPQHF
D gene: TRBD2; J gene: TRBJ2-3; V gene: TRBV5-1; clone size: NA; CDR3 DNA: TGCGCCAGCAGCTCCCTCCTGATACTGGGGGGGCTAGCGGGGGGGCCCATAGATACGCAGTATTTT; CDR3 protein: CASSSLLILGGLAGGPIDTQYF
D gene: NA; J gene: TRBJ2-7; V gene: TRBV10-2; clone size: NA; CDR3 DNA: TGCGCCAGCAGTGACCCCGGGACCAGCTACGAGCAGTACTTC; CDR3 protein: CASSDPGTSYEQYF
D gene: NA; J gene: TRBJ2-2; V gene: TRBV4-1; clone size: NA; CDR3 DNA: TGCGCCAGCACTCCTCACAGCGCAAACACCGGGGAGCTGTTTTTT; CDR3 protein: CASTPHSANTGELFF
D gene: NA; J gene: TRBJ2-3; V gene: TRBV5-4; clone size: NA; CDR3 DNA: TGTGCCAGCAGCTTGGGGGCTCCCTCGGGCACAGATACGCAGTATTTT; CDR3 protein: CASSLGAPSGTDTQYF
D gene: TRBD1; J gene: TRBJ2-6; V gene: TRBV6-2/TRBV6-3; clone size: NA; CDR3 DNA: TGTGCCAGCAGTTCCAGGGGGAGTGGGGCCAACGTCCTGACTTTC; CDR3 protein: CASSSRGSGANVLTF
D gene: NA; J gene: TRBJ2-5; V gene: TRBV12-3/TRBV12-4; clone size: NA; CDR3 DNA: TGTGCCAGCAGGGTGACAGGCCAAGAGACCCAGTACTTC; CDR3 protein: CASRVTGQETQYF
D gene: NA; J gene: TRBJ2-5; V gene: TRBV5-4; clone size: few; CDR3 DNA: TGTGCCAGCAGCTTGGTAGGTCAAGAGACCCAGTACTTC; CDR3 protein: CASSLVGQETQYF
D gene: TRBD2; J gene: TRBJ2-3; V gene: TRBV4-3; clone size: NA; CDR3 DNA: TGCGCCAGCAGCCCGGGGGTAGCGGGGGGGCAAAATACGCAGTATTTT; CDR3 protein: CASSPGVAGGQNTQYF
D gene: NA; J gene: TRBJ2-4; V gene: TRBV3-1/TRBV3-2; clone size: NA; CDR3 DNA: TGTGCCAGCAGCCAAGAACGGAAGGGCAAAAACATTCAGTACTTC; CDR3 protein: CASSQERKGKNIQYF
D gene: TRBD1; J gene: TRBJ1-2; V gene: TRBV23-1; clone size: NA; CDR3 DNA: TGCGCCAGCAGTCACCGAAAAAAAAGACAGGGTCTCTATGGCTACACCTTC; CDR3 protein: CASSHRKKRQGLYGYTF
D gene: NA; J gene: TRBJ2-1; V gene: TRBV19; clone size: NA; CDR3 DNA: TGTGCCAGTAGTATATTTAGGGGGTCCCCGAGCCCCAACAATGAGCAGTTCTTC; CDR3 protein: CASSIFRGSPSPNNEQFF
D gene: TRBD2; J gene: TRBJ2-2; V gene: TRBV6-5; clone size: NA; CDR3 DNA: TGTGCCAGCAACGAGGGACTAAACACCGGGGAGCTGTTTTTT; CDR3 protein: CASNEGLNTGELFF
D gene: TRBD1; J gene: TRBJ1-1; V gene: TRBV28; clone size: NA; CDR3 DNA: TGTGCCAGCAGTTCATTGGACAGGGAAACTGAAGCTTTCTTT; CDR3 protein: CASSSLDRETEAFF
D gene: TRBD1; J gene: TRBJ2-3; V gene: TRBV6-4; clone size: NA; CDR3 DNA: TGTGCCAGCAGTGATGGGGGACAGGACACAGATACGCAGTATTTT; CDR3 protein: CASSDGGQDTDTQYF
D gene: NA; J gene: TRBJ1-2; V gene: TRBV5-5; clone size: NA; CDR3 DNA: TGTGCCAGCAGCTTGCAAGGCAGGGGAGGCGGCTACACCTTC; CDR3 protein: CASSLQGRGGGYTF
D gene: NA; J gene: TRBJ1-3; V gene: TRBV18; clone size: NA; CDR3 DNA: TGTGCCAGCTCTACTAGGGGTGTATCTGGAAACACCATATATTTT; CDR3 protein: CASSTRGVSGNTIYF
D gene: NA; J gene: TRBJ1-6; V gene: TRBV6-2/TRBV6-3; clone size: NA; CDR3 DNA: TGTGCCAGCAGTCCCCTGACAGGAAGGAATTCACCCCTCCACTTT; CDR3 protein: CASSPLTGRNSPLHF
D gene: NA; J gene: TRBJ2-5; V gene: TRBV6-5; clone size: NA; CDR3 DNA: TGTGCCAGCAGTTTTGCCTTCCAGAGCCAAGAGACCCAGTACTTC; CDR3 protein: CASSFAFQSQETQYF
D gene: TRBD1; J gene: TRBJ1-2; V gene: TRBV19; clone size: NA; CDR3 DNA: TGTGCCAGTGTTCCAGGGGGGCCCATTAATGGCTACACCTTC; CDR3 protein: CASVPGGPINGYTF
D gene: NA; J gene: TRBJ1-6; V gene: TRBV18; clone size: NA; CDR3 DNA: TGTGCCAGCTCACCGACGCAGGAGACTTCACCCCTCCACTTT; CDR3 protein: CASSPTQETSPLHF
D gene: TRBD2; J gene: TRBJ2-3; V gene: TRBV12-3/TRBV12-4; clone size: NA; CDR3 DNA: TGTGCCAGTCTAGCGGGGTTGGCAGATACGCAGTATTTT; CDR3 protein: CASLAGLADTQYF
D gene: NA; J gene: TRBJ2-5; V gene: TRBV20-1; clone size: NA; CDR3 DNA: TGCAGTGCTATGAAAGAGACCCAGTACTTC; CDR3 protein: CSAMKETQYF
D gene: NA; J gene: TRBJ2-7; V gene: TRBV2; clone size: NA; CDR3 DNA: TGTGCCAGCAGCGCCGAAGGTTACGAGCAGTACTTC; CDR3 protein: CASSAEGYEQYF
D gene: NA; J gene: TRBJ1-1; V gene: TRBV7-3; clone size: NA; CDR3 DNA: TGTGCCAGCAGCCTGGGGGCCGGCGGGGGTAGGTACACTGAAGCTTTCTTT; CDR3 protein: CASSLGAGGGRYTEAFF
D gene: NA; J gene: TRBJ1-2; V gene: TRBV2; clone size: NA; CDR3 DNA: TGTGCCAGCAGTGAGTTTGGGGCTAACTATGGCTACACCTTC; CDR3 protein: CASSEFGANYGYTF
D gene: NA; J gene: TRBJ1-2; V gene: TRBV5-1; clone size: NA; CDR3 DNA: TGCGCCAGCAGCTTGCATTCCGCCCGCAGGAACTATGGCTACACCTTC; CDR3 protein: CASSLHSARRNYGYTF
D gene: NA; J gene: TRBJ1-1; V gene: TRBV12-5; clone size: once; CDR3 DNA: TGTGCTAGTGGTTTGGACGGTGCCTACACTGAAGCTTTCTTT; CDR3 protein: CASGLDGAYTEAFF
D gene: TRBD1; J gene: TRBJ1-1; V gene: TRBV6-2/TRBV6-3; clone size: once; CDR3 DNA: TGTGCCAGCAGTTACGGGACAGGCATGAACACTGAAGCTTTCTTT; CDR3 protein: CASSYGTGMNTEAFF
D gene: TRBD1; J gene: TRBJ2-1; V gene: TRBV10-3; clone size: NA; CDR3 DNA: TGTGCCATCAGTGAGTTCCGGGACAGGCTTAATGAGCAGTTCTTC; CDR3 protein: CAISEFRDRLNEQFF
D gene: NA; J gene: TRBJ2-7; V gene: TRBV5-1; clone size: once; CDR3 DNA: TGCGCCAGCAGCTTCAGACCCGGGAACTACGAGCAGTACTTC; CDR3 protein: CASSFRPGNYEQYF
D gene: NA; J gene: TRBJ1-3; V gene: TRBV29-1; clone size: NA; CDR3 DNA: TGCAGCGTTGAAGATGGAGAGATAGGAAACACCATATATTTT; CDR3 protein: CSVEDGEIGNTIYF
D gene: NA; J gene: TRBJ1-1; V gene: TRBV2; clone size: NA; CDR3 DNA: TGTGCCAGCAGGTCAACAGTTGGGATGGGAACTGAAGCTTTCTTT; CDR3 protein: CASRSTVGMGTEAFF
D gene: NA; J gene: TRBJ1-2; V gene: TRBV15; clone size: few; CDR3 DNA: TGTGCCACCAGCAGAGATAGGACAGTGCAAGACACCTTC; CDR3 protein: CATSRDRTVQDTF
D gene: NA; J gene: TRBJ2-2; V gene: TRBV7-2; clone size: NA; CDR3 DNA: TGTGCCAGCAGCTTACCCATTTACTCGAACACCGGGGAGCTGTTTTTT; CDR3 protein: CASSLPIYSNTGELFF
D gene: NA; J gene: TRBJ2-5; V gene: TRBV5-4; clone size: NA; CDR3 DNA: TGTGCCAGCAGCTTAGAGGGGGGGCTTCAAGAGACCCAGTACTTC; CDR3 protein: CASSLEGGLQETQYF
D gene: NA; J gene: TRBJ2-3; V gene: TRBV19; clone size: NA; CDR3 DNA: TGTGCCAGTAGTAGGGTTGGAGGGACAGATACGCAGTATTTT; CDR3 protein: CASSRVGGTDTQYF
D gene: NA; J gene: TRBJ2-2; V gene: TRBV4-1; clone size: NA; CDR3 DNA: TGCGCCAGCAGTCGAAATCATGGGATGGCCGGGGAGCTGTTTTTT; CDR3 protein: CASSRNHGMAGELFF
D gene: NA; J gene: TRBJ1-2; V gene: TRBV5-8; clone size: NA; CDR3 DNA: TGTGCCAGCAGCTCCAGGAGAACTAACTATGGCTACACCTTC; CDR3 protein: CASSSRRTNYGYTF
D gene: NA; J gene: TRBJ1-6; V gene: TRBV27; clone size: NA; CDR3 DNA: TGTGCCAGCAGTTCAGGACTGCCGGGGCCCCTCCACTTT; CDR3 protein: CASSSGLPGPLHF
D gene: NA; J gene: TRBJ2-1; V gene: TRBV5-1; clone size: NA; CDR3 DNA: TGCGCCAGCAGCCGGGGTAGCGCCAAACTCGATGAGCAGTTCTTC; CDR3 protein: CASSRGSAKLDEQFF
D gene: NA; J gene: TRBJ2-7; V gene: TRBV29-1; clone size: NA; CDR3 DNA: TGCAGCGTTGTATCCACAGGGTCGGGTGAGCAGTACTTC; CDR3 protein: CSVVSTGSGEQYF
D gene: NA; J gene: TRBJ2-3; V gene: TRBV11-3; clone size: few; CDR3 DNA: TGTGCCAGCAGCTTAGGGGCTAGCACAGATACGCAGTATTTT; CDR3 protein: CASSLGASTDTQYF
D gene: NA; J gene: TRBJ1-5; V gene: TRBV5-1; clone size: NA; CDR3 DNA: TGCGCCAGCAGCTTAGACAACACTGACAATCAGCCCCAGCATTTT; CDR3 protein: CASSLDNTDNQPQHF
D gene: TRBD1; J gene: TRBJ1-6; V gene: TRBV5-8; clone size: NA; CDR3 DNA: TGTGCCAGCAAGGGACAGAGGAGTTCACCCCTCCACTTT; CDR3 protein: CASKGQRSSPLHF
D gene: NA; J gene: TRBJ2-2; V gene: TRBV5-4; clone size: NA; CDR3 DNA: TGTGCCAGCCGGAACGTATTGGGGGGGAACACCGGGGAGCTGTTTTTT; CDR3 protein: CASRNVLGGNTGELFF
D gene: NA; J gene: TRBJ1-1; V gene: TRBV3-1/TRBV3-2; clone size: NA; CDR3 DNA: TGTGCCAGCAGCCAGGCGGATGGAATGAACACTGAAGCTTTCTTT; CDR3 protein: CASSQADGMNTEAFF
D gene: TRBD2; J gene: TRBJ2-7; V gene: TRBV2; clone size: once; CDR3 DNA: TGTGCCAGCAGTGAACGGGTCGGGGGGGGAGAGTACGAGCAGTACTTC; CDR3 protein: CASSERVGGGEYEQYF